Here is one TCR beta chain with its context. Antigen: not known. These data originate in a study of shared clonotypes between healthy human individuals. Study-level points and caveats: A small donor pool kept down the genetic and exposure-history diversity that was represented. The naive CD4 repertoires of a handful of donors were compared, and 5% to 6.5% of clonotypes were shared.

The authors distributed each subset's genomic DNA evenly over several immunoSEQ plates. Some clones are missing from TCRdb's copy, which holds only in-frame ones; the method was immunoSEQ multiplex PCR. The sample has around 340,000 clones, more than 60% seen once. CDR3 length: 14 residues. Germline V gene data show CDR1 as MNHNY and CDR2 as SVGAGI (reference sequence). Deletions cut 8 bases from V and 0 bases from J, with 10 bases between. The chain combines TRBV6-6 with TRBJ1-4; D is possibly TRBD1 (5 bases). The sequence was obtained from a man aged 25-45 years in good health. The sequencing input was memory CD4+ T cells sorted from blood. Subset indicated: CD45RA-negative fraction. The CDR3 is CASGDGATNEKLFF. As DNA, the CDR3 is TGTGCCAGCGGGGACGGGGCAACTAATGAAAAACTGTTTTTT.